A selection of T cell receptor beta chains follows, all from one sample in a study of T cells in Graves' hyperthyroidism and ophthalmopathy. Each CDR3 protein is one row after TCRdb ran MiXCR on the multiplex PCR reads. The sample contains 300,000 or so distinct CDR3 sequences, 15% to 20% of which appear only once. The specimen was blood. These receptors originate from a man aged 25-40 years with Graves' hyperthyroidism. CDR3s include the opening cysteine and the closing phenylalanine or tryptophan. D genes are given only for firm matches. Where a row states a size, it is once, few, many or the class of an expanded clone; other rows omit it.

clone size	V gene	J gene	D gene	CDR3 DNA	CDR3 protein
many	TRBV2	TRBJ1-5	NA	TGTGCCAGCAGGGGGGGACCGAATCAGCCCCAGCATTTT	CASRGGPNQPQHF
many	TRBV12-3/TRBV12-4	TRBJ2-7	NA	TGTGCCAGCAGTGGCCGCCCAGGGAAGGAGTACTTC	CASSGRPGKEYF
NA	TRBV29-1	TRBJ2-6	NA	TGCAGCGTTGAAGATTGGGGGGCCGGGGCCAACGTCCTGACTTTC	CSVEDWGAGANVLTF
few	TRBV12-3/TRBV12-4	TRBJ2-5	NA	TGTGCCAGCAGTTCTTCTACGAAACAAGAGACCCAGTACTTC	CASSSSTKQETQYF
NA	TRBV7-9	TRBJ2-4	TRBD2	TGTGCCAGCAGCTTGGGGGTGGGGGGGGCCAAAAACATTCAGTACTTC	CASSLGVGGAKNIQYF
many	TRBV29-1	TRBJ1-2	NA	TGCAGCGTTGACAGGGGAGGAGGCTACACCTTC	CSVDRGGGYTF
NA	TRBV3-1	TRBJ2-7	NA	TGTGCCAGCAGCCAAGAAGGCAGCGGCAGCTCCTACGAGCAGTACTTC	CASSQEGSGSSYEQYF
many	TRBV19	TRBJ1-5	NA	TGTGCCAGTAGTATGCTGGAGGGTTATAGCAATCAGCCCCAGCATTTT	CASSMLEGYSNQPQHF
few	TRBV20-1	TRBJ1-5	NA	TGCAGTGCTAGAGCAGGCGCTGGGGATCAGCCCCAGCATTTT	CSARAGAGDQPQHF
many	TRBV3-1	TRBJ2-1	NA	TGTGCCAGCAGCCAACAAAGTCGGGCGGGAAGCGGCGATGAGCAGTTCTTC	CASSQQSRAGSGDEQFF
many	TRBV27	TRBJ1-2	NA	TGTGCCAGCAGAACCTCGTGGGCCAGGGTCGACTATGGCTACACCTTC	CASRTSWARVDYGYTF
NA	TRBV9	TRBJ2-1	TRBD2	TGTGCCAGCAGCGTGTTTGGGGAGGGGGAGCAGTTCTTC	CASSVFGEGEQFF
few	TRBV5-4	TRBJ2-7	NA	TGTGCCAGCAGCCTACAGGGTTCCCCCACCTACGAGCAGTACTTC	CASSLQGSPTYEQYF